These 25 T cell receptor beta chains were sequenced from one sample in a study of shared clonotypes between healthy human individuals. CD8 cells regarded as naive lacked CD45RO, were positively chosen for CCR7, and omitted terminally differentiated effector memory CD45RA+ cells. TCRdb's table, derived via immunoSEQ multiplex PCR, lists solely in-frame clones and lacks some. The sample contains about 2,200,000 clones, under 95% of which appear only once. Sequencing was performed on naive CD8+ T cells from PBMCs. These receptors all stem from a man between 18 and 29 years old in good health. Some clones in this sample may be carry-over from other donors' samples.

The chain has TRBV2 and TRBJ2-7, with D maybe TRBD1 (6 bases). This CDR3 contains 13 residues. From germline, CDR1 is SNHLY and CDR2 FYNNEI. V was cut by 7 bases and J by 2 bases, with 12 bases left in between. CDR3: CASKTGLAYEQYF. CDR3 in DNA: TGTGCCAGCAAAACAGGGCTCGCCTACGAGCAGTACTTC.

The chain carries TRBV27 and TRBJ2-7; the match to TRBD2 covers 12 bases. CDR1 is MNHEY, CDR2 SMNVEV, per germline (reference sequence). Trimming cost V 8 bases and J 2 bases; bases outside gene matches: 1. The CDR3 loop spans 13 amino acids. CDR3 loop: CASGLAGPYEQYF. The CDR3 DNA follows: TGTGCCAGCGGACTAGCGGGACCCTACGAGCAGTACTTC.

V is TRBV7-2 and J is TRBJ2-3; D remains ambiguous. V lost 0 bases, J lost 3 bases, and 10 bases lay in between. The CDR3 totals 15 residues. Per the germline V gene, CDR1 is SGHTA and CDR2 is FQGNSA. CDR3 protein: CASSLALGQTDTQYF. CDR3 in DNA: TGTGCCAGCAGCTTAGCGCTTGGGCAGACAGATACGCAGTATTTT.

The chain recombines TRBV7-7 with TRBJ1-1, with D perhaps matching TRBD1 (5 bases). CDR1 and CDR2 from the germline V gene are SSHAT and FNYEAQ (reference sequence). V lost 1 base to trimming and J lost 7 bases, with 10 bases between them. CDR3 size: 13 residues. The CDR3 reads CASSLGVGDEAFF. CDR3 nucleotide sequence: TGTGCCAGCAGCTTAGGGGTAGGGGATGAAGCTTTCTTT.

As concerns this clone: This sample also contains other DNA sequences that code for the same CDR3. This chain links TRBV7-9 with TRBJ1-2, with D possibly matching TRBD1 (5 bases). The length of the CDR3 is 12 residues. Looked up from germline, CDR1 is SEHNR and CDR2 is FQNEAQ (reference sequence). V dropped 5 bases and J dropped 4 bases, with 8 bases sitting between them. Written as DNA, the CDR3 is TGTGCCAGCAGCCCCGACAGCTATGGCTACACCTTC. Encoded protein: CASSPDSYGYTF.

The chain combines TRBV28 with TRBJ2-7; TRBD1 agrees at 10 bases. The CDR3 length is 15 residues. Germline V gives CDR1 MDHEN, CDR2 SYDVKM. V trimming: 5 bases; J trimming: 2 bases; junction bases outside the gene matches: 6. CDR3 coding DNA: TGTGCCAGCAGTCCGGACAGGGGGGTTACCTACGAGCAGTACTTC. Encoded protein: CASSPDRGVTYEQYF.

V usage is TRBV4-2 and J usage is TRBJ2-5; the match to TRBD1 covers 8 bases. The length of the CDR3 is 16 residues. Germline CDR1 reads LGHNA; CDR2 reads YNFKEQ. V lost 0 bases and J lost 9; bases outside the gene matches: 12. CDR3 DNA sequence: TGTGCCAGCAGCCAAGACCTACGACAGGGGTCCGTGGCCCAGTACTTC. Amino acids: CASSQDLRQGSVAQYF.

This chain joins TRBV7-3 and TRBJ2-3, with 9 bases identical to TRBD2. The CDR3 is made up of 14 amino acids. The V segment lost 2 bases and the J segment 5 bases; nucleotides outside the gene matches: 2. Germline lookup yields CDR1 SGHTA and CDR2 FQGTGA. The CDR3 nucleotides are TGTGCCAGCAGCTTAGGCGGGAGGGGAGATACGCAGTATTTT. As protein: CASSLGGRGDTQYF.

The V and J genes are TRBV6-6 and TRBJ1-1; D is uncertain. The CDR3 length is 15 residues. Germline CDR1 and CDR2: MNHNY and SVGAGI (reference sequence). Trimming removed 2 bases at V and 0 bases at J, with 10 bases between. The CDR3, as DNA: TGTGCCAGCAGTTACAGGCGGGAGATGAACACTGAAGCTTTCTTT. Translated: CASSYRREMNTEAFF.

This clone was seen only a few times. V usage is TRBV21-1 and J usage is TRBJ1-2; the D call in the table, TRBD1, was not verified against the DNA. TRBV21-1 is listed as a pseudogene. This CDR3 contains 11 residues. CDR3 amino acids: CASSGRGGYTF. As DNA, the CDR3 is TGTGCCAGCAGCGGAAGGGGGGGCTACACCTTC.

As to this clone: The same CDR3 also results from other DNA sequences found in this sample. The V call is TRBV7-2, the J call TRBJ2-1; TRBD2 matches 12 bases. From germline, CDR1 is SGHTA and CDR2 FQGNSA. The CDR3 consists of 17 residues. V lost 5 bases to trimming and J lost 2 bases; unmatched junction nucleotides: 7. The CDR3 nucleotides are TGTGCCAGCAGCCTGCTAGCGGGAGGGCCCCCCTACAATGAGCAGTTCTTC. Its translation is CASSLLAGGPPYNEQFF.

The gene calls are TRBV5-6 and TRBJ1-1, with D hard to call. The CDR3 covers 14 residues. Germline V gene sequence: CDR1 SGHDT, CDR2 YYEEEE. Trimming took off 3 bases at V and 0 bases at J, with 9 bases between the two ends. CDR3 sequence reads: CASSSVNMNTEAFF. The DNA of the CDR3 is TGTGCCAGCAGCTCCGTGAACATGAACACTGAAGCTTTCTTT.

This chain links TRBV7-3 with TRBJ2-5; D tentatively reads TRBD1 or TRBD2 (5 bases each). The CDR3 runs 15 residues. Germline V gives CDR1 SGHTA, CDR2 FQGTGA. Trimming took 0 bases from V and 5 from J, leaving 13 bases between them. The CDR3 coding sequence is TGTGCCAGCAGCTTAACGGGGGTCAAATTGGAGACCCAGTACTTC. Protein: CASSLTGVKLETQYF.

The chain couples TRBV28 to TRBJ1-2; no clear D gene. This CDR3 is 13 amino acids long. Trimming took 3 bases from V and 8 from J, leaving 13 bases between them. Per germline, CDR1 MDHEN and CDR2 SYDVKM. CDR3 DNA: TGTGCCAGCAGTTTGCTGCTCTCGGGCGGCTACACCTTC. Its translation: CASSLLLSGGYTF.

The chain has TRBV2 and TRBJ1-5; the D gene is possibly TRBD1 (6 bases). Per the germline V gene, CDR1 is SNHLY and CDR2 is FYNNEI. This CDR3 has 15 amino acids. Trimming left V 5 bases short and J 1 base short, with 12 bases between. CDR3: CASSTGSGSNQPQHF. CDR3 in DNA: TGTGCCAGCAGTACAGGGTCCGGCAGCAATCAGCCCCAGCATTTT.

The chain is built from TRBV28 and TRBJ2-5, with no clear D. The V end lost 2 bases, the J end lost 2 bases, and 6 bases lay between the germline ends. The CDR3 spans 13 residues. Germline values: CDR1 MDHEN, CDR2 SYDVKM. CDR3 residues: CASSLEEQETQYF. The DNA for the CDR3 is TGTGCCAGCAGTTTAGAGGAACAAGAGACCCAGTACTTC.

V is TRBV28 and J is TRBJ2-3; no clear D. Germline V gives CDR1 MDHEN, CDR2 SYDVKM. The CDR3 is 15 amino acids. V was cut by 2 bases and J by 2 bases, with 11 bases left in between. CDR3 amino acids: CASSLGYISTDTQYF. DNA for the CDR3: TGTGCCAGCAGTTTAGGGTACATTTCCACAGATACGCAGTATTTT.

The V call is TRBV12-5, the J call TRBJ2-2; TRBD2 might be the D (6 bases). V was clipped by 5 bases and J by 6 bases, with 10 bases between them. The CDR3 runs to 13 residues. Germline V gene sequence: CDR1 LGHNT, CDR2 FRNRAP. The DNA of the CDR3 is TGTGCTAGTGGTCCCGGACTATCCGGGGAGCTGTTTTTT. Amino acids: CASGPGLSGELFF. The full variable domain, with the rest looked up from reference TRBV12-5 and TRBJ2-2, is DARVTQTPRHKVTEMGQEVTMRCQPILGHNTVFWYRQTMMQGLELLAYFRNRAPLDDSGMPKDRFSAEMPDATLATLKIQPSEPRDSAVYFCASGPGLSGELFFGEGSRLTVL.

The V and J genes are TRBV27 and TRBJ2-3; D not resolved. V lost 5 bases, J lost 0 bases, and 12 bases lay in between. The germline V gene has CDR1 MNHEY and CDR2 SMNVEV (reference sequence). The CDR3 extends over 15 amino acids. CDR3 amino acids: CASSPLSTSTDTQYF. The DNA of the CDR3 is TGTGCCAGCAGTCCCCTATCCACTAGCACAGATACGCAGTATTTT.

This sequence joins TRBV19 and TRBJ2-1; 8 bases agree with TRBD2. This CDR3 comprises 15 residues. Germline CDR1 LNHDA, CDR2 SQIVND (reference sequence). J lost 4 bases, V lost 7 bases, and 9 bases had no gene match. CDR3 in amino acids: CASKLEAGDYNEQFF. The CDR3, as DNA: TGTGCCAGTAAGCTTGAAGCGGGAGATTACAATGAGCAGTTCTTC.

This CDR3 reads CASSLAPEAFF. Here the CDR3 DNA reads TGTGCCAGCAGTTTGGCACCTGAAGCTTTCTTT. J is TRBJ1-1 and V is TRBV28; no clear D gene. The V and J ends lost 3 bases and 6 bases respectively, with 5 bases between them. Per the germline V gene, CDR1 is MDHEN and CDR2 is SYDVKM. The CDR3 consists of 11 residues.

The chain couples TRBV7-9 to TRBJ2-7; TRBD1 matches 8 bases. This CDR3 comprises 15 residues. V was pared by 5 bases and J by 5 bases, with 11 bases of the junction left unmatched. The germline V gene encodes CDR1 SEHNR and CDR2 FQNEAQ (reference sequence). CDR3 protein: CASSRSGTGGNEQYF. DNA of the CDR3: TGTGCCAGCAGCCGTTCAGGGACAGGTGGCAACGAGCAGTACTTC. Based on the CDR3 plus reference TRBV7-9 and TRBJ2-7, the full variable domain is DTGVSQNPRHKITKRGQNVTFRCDPISEHNRLYWYRQTLGQGPEFLTYFQNEAQLEKSRLLSDRFSAERPKGSFSTLEIQRTEQGDSAMYLCASSRSGTGGNEQYFGPGTRLTVT.

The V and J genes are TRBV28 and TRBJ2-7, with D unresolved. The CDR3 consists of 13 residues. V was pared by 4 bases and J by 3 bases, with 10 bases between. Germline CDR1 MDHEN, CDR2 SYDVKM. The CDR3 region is CASSSLMIYEQYF. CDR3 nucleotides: TGTGCCAGCAGTTCGTTAATGATCTACGAGCAGTACTTC.

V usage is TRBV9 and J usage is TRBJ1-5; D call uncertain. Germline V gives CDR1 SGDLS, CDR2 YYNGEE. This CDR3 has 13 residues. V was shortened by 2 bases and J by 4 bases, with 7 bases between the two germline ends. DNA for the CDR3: TGTGCCAGCAGCGTGAACGAGAATCAGCCCCAGCATTTT. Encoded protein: CASSVNENQPQHF.

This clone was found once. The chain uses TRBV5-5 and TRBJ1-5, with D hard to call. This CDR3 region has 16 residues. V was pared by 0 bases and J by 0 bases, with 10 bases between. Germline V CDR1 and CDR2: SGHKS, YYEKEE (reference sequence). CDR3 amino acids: CASSLAVTYSNQPQHF. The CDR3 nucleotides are TGTGCCAGCAGCTTGGCCGTTACCTATAGCAATCAGCCCCAGCATTTT. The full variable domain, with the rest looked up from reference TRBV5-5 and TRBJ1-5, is DAGVTQSPTHLIKTRGQQVTLRCSPISGHKSVSWYQQVLGQGPQFIFQYYEKEERGRGNFPDRFSARQFPNYSSELNVNALLLGDSALYLCASSLAVTYSNQPQHFGDGTRLSIL.